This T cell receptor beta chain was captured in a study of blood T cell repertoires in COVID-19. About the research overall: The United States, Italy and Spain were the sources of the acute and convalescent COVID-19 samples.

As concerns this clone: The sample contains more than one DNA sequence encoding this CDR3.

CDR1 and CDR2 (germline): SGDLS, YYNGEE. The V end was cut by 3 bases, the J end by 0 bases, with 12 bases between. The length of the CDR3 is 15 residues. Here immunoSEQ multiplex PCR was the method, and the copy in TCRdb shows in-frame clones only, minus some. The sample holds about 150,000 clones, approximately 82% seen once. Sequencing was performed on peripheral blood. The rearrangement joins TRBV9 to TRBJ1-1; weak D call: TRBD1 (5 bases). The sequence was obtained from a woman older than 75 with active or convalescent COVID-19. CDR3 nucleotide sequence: TGTGCCAGCAGCGCGACGGGGGGTCTGAACACTGAAGCTTTCTTT. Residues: CASSATGGLNTEAFF. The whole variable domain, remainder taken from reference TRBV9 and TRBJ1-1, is DSGVTQTPKHLITATGQRVTLRCSPRSGDLSVYWYQQSLDQGLQFLIQYYNGEERAKGNILERFSAQQFPDLHSELNLSSLELGDSALYFCASSATGGLNTEAFFGQGTRLTVV.